This entry describes one T cell receptor (beta chain). This sample stems from a study of blood T cell repertoires in COVID-19. Study background: The United States, Italy and Spain were the sources of the acute and convalescent COVID-19 samples. Nucleic acid was either cDNA or gDNA, and it came from T cells, B-cell-depleted T cells, or PBMCs.

Source study methods: Quantification of nucleated cells was approximated via reference gene primer amplification. Generated by immunoSEQ multiplex PCR, the TCRdb table keeps only in-frame clones and is missing some. That table furnishes V, J and clone size, whereas the DNA furnished D and trimming. Of about 89,000 clones listed, roughly 79% are singletons. The V gene's germline CDR1 is MNHEY and CDR2 SVGAGI. The CDR3 spans 14 residues. V shed 6 bases and J shed 2 bases, with 11 bases lying between them. The V call is TRBV6-5, the J call TRBJ1-3; D is unclear. The sequencing sample was made of peripheral blood. The clonotype originates from a man in his 70s with acute or convalescent COVID-19. The CDR3: CASSPQNTGNTIYF. The CDR3 DNA reads as TGTGCCAGCAGCCCCCAGAACACTGGAAACACCATATATTTT.